Shown below are 10 T cell receptor beta chains from a single sample sequenced in a study of read filtering for tumor transcriptome and immune sequencing. The library was built from about 400 ng RNA with molecular barcoded adaptors for alpha/delta and beta/gamma chains. TCRdb re-derived calls from the reads in MiXCR, one entry per CDR3 protein. The table shows some 130,000 distinct CDR3 sequences, with 13% occurring only once. Sequencing was carried out using a population of CD138-negative cells sorted from bone marrow. These receptor sequences come from a donor aged 40 or older with multiple myeloma.

This clonotype was detected many times. The gene calls are TRBV5-5 and TRBJ2-1, with a weak D call TRBD1 (6 bases). The germline CDR1 and CDR2 sequences are SGHKS and YYEKEE (reference sequence). The CDR3 spans 12 residues. Trimming took 0 bases from V and 16 from J, leaving 14 bases between them. This CDR3 is CASSLARGRYFF. The CDR3 DNA reads as TGTGCCAGCAGCTTGGCCAGGGGCAGATATTTCTTC.

This clonotype was counted at least ten times. The CDR3 sequence is CASSESLLSGGYTF. CDR3 sequence (DNA): TGTGCCAGCAGTGAAAGTCTGTTATCTGGTGGCTACACCTTC. The chain links TRBV6-1 to TRBJ1-2, with D hard to call. The CDR3 covers 14 residues. V shed 2 bases and J shed 7 bases, with 14 bases lying between them. CDR1 and CDR2 from the germline V gene are MNHNS and SASEGT.

Comments on this clonotype: Since no conserved phenylalanine or tryptophan closes the CDR3, a read error is the likely cause. The chain has TRBV19 and TRBJ1-5; a weak D match, TRBD1 (6 bases). Trimming left V 3 bases short and J 8 bases short, with 14 bases between. The CDR3 extends over 14 amino acids. Per germline, CDR1 LNHDA and CDR2 SQIVND (reference sequence). The CDR3, as DNA: TGTGCCAGTAGTATCCCGGGCAGGGGAAAGCCCCAGCATTCT. Its translation is CASSIPGRGKPQHS.

This clonotype was counted many times. The V call is TRBV4-2, the J call TRBJ2-1, with TRBD2 matching over 12 bases. V lost 3 bases and J lost 8; bases outside the gene matches: 5. Germline V CDR1 and CDR2: LGHNA, YNFKEQ. The CDR3 has 15 residues. CDR3 in amino acids: CASSHTSGGSDEQFF. The CDR3 DNA follows: TGTGCCAGCAGCCACACTAGCGGGGGGTCTGATGAGCAGTTCTTC.

Concerning this clonotype itself: The CDR3 does not close with the conserved phenylalanine or tryptophan, likely indicating a read error. The chain has TRBV19 and TRBJ1-5; D is perhaps TRBD1 (5 bases). Trimming took 5 bases from V and 7 from J, leaving 15 bases between them. From germline, CDR1 is LNHDA and CDR2 SQIVND (reference sequence). This CDR3 comprises 14 residues. Here the CDR3 reads CASSRSPWGQPQHL. Here the CDR3 DNA reads TGTGCCAGTAGTCGGAGCCCCTGGGGGCAGCCCCAGCATTTA.

This clonotype was observed at least ten times. The chain joins TRBV19 to TRBJ1-5; D is possibly TRBD1 (5 bases). V dropped 3 bases and J dropped 4 bases, with 16 bases sitting between them. This CDR3 has 16 residues. The V gene's germline CDR1 is LNHDA and CDR2 SQIVND (reference sequence). CDR3 loop: CASSIEEGRANQPQHF. CDR3 in DNA: TGTGCCAGTAGTATCGAGGAGGGCAGGGCTAATCAGCCCCAGCATTTT.

This clonotype was observed a handful of times. A read error may be the cause here, since a much bigger clone is one base away. The missing conserved phenylalanine or tryptophan at the end of this CDR3 makes a read error likely. The chain has TRBV5-6 and TRBJ1-4; D gene ambiguous. The CDR3 totals 14 residues. The germline gives CDR1 SGHDT, CDR2 YYEEEE. Trimming pared 0 bases from V and 7 bases from J, leaving 10 bases between. The CDR3 DNA reads as TGTGCCAGCAGCTTGGTGGTAACCCCTGAAAAACTGTTTTTA. Translated: CASSLVVTPEKLFL.

As to this clonotype: This may be a read error, as it is one base from a much larger clone. This chain joins TRBV7-6 and TRBJ2-3; TRBD2 is a possible D gene (6 bases). CDR3 length: 15 residues. Germline-derived CDR1 and CDR2 are SGHVS and FNYEAQ. V lost 2 bases, J lost 5 bases, and 14 bases lay in between. CDR3 amino acids: CASSLYLARGDTQYF. Here the CDR3 DNA reads TGTGCCAGCAGCTTATACCTAGCGAGAGGAGATACGCAGTATTTT.

This clonotype was detected many times. The rearrangement joins TRBV4-1 to TRBJ2-1; tentatively, D is TRBD1 (5 bases). CDR3 length equals 14 residues. Germline CDR1 reads MGHRA; CDR2 reads YSYEKL. V was cut by 1 base and J by 4 bases, with 8 bases left in between. The CDR3 sequence is CASSQVRDYNEQFF. The CDR3 nucleotides are TGCGCCAGCAGCCAAGTCAGGGATTACAATGAGCAGTTCTTC.

At least ten counts were recorded for this clonotype. The chain is built from TRBV25-1 and TRBJ2-3; D is unresolved. The ends were cut back, 2 bases at V and 2 bases at J, with 8 bases in the middle. The length of the CDR3 is 14 residues. The germline gives CDR1 MGHDK, CDR2 SYGVNS. The CDR3 DNA follows: TGTGCCAGCAGTGAAGTGCAGGTCACAGATACGCAGTATTTT. It encodes CASSEVQVTDTQYF.